The 32 T cell receptor beta chains presented below share a single source sample, sequenced in a study of blood T cell repertoires in COVID-19. The protocol was immunoSEQ multiplex PCR, while the TCRdb copy is restricted to in-frame clones and leaves out a portion. The table records some 250,000 clones, 65% to 85% of them present only once. Material: peripheral blood. All receptors derive from a man aged 40-50 years with active or convalescent COVID-19.

The V gene is TRBV7-3, the J gene TRBJ1-2; TRBD1 matches at 9 bases. CDR3 length equals 13 residues. The V and J ends lost 4 bases and 8 bases, in that order; junction bases with no gene match: 5. Germline V gives CDR1 SGHTA, CDR2 FQGTGA. CDR3 in amino acids: CASSSNRGQGYTF. The CDR3, as DNA: TGTGCCAGCAGCTCCAACAGGGGGCAGGGCTACACCTTC.

This chain joins TRBV5-1 and TRBJ2-7; D perhaps matches TRBD1 (5 bases). V was trimmed by 4 bases and J by 5 bases, leaving 10 bases between them. There are 12 residues in the CDR3. Germline V CDR1 and CDR2: SGHRS, YFSETQ. CDR3 bases: TGCGCCAGCAGCCAGCAGGGTAACGAGCAGTACTTC. This encodes CASSQQGNEQYF.

This clone was seen a single time. The chain carries TRBV18 and TRBJ1-2, with 8 bases aligning to TRBD1. Per the germline V gene, CDR1 is KGHSH and CDR2 is LQKENI. J lost 0 bases, V lost 6 bases, and 9 bases had no gene match. The CDR3 extends over 16 amino acids. CDR3 in amino acids: CASSPLGTGANYGYTF. The CDR3, as DNA: TGTGCCAGCTCCCCCTTAGGGACAGGAGCTAACTATGGCTACACCTTC.

The chain recombines TRBV9 with TRBJ1-1; D is uncertain. The CDR3 contains 14 residues. The germline V and J ends were trimmed by 0 bases and 1 base, with 7 bases remaining between them. Germline CDR1 SGDLS, CDR2 YYNGEE. The CDR3 DNA is TGTGCCAGCAGCGTAGTGGCGGAGAACACTGAAGCTTTCTTT. It translates to CASSVVAENTEAFF.

This clone was detected only a few times. The J gene is TRBJ2-1, the V gene TRBV4-2, with D unresolved. Germline V gene data show CDR1 as LGHNA and CDR2 as YNFKEQ. V was shortened by 0 bases and J by 5 bases, with 11 bases between the two germline ends. The CDR3 runs to 15 residues. CDR3 sequence: CASSQDFRLNNEQFF. The CDR3 DNA reads as TGTGCCAGCAGCCAAGATTTTAGACTGAACAATGAGCAGTTCTTC.

This chain links TRBV3-1 (or the pseudogene TRBV3-2) with TRBJ2-2, with 10 bases lining up with TRBD1. CDR1 and CDR2 (germline): LGHDT, YNNKEL (reference sequence). The CDR3 is made up of 16 amino acids. Germline trimming cut 2 bases from V and 8 bases from J; bases unmatched to any gene: 8. This CDR3 is CASSQLGTGAVGELFF. CDR3 nucleotides: TGTGCCAGCAGCCAACTTGGGACAGGGGCGGTGGGGGAGCTGTTTTTT.

In its sample, this clone was seen a few times. This chain joins TRBV7-2 and TRBJ1-3, with D possibly matching TRBD1 (5 bases). Germline V gives CDR1 SGHTA, CDR2 FQGNSA. The length of the CDR3 is 14 residues. Trimming left V 5 bases short and J 4 bases short, with 12 bases between. The CDR3 DNA reads TGTGCCAGCAGCGGGGGGAGCTCCGGAAACACCATATATTTT. It is translated as CASSGGSSGNTIYF.

The chain employs TRBV13 and TRBJ1-2; TRBD1 might be the D (6 bases). Germline V gene sequence: CDR1 PRHDT, CDR2 FYEKMQ (reference sequence). The CDR3 consists of 15 residues. Trimming shortened V by 5 bases and J by 7 bases, and 20 bases separated the two germline ends. The CDR3: CASSTRQEPLRGYTF. The CDR3 region has the DNA TGTGCCAGCAGCACTCGACAGGAACCCCTTCGTGGCTACACCTTC.

This chain's CDR3 is CASSVKGLLSDTQYF. CDR3 in DNA: TGTGCCAGCAGTGTAAAGGGACTACTCTCCGATACGCAGTATTTT. The gene calls are TRBV25-1 and TRBJ2-3, with 7 positions matching TRBD2. From germline, CDR1 is MGHDK and CDR2 SYGVNS. V lost 4 bases to trimming and J lost 6 bases; unmatched junction nucleotides: 10. There are 15 residues in the CDR3. Full variable domain (missing parts from reference TRBV25-1 and TRBJ2-3): EADIYQTPRYLVIGTGKKITLECSQTMGHDKMYWYQQDPGMELHLIHYSYGVNSTEKGDLSSESTVSRIRTEHFPLTLESARPSHTSQYLCASSVKGLLSDTQYFGPGTRLTVL.

The rearrangement uses TRBV6-2 or TRBV6-3 and TRBJ1-1; 9 bases are a match to TRBD1. Germline loops: CDR1 MNHEY, CDR2 SVGEGT. The CDR3 loop spans 18 amino acids. The V segment lost 0 bases and the J segment 1 base; nucleotides outside the gene matches: 9. The CDR3 nucleotides read TGTGCCAGCAGTTACTCGACGGGACAGGGCTCGGGGAACACTGAAGCTTTCTTT. Encoded protein: CASSYSTGQGSGNTEAFF.

This chain connects TRBV24-1 to TRBJ2-7; a possible D gene is TRBD1 (6 bases). In germline, CDR1 is KGHDR, CDR2 SFDVKD. Between the trimmed V and J ends, which lost 1 base and 4 bases, there was a span of 13 bases. The CDR3 spans 15 residues. CDR3 coding DNA: TGTGCCACCAGTGATTTATCAGGACAGCATTACGAGCAGTACTTC. This encodes CATSDLSGQHYEQYF.

The chain employs TRBV5-4 and TRBJ2-5; 9 bases match TRBD1. Germline V gene lookup returns CDR1 SGHNT and CDR2 YYREEE (reference sequence). V dropped 4 bases and J dropped 3; count of bases not matched to a gene: 7. The CDR3 length is 15 residues. The CDR3 region has the DNA TGTGCCAGCAGCGTGGGGACAGGGTACAAAGAGACCCAGTACTTC. Encoded protein: CASSVGTGYKETQYF.

This chain links TRBV2 with TRBJ2-2; 9 bases align to TRBD2. This CDR3 comprises 18 residues. J gave up 7 bases and V 6 bases, and 18 bases lay outside the gene matches. Germline-derived CDR1 and CDR2 are SNHLY and FYNNEI. The chain's CDR3 is CASRGTGASGTLGGELFF. The CDR3, as DNA: TGTGCCAGCAGAGGGACCGGGGCTAGCGGGACCCTCGGCGGGGAGCTGTTTTTT.

The CDR3 is CASSLGGLAGEADTQYF. Here the CDR3 DNA reads TGTGCCAGCAGCTTAGGGGGACTAGCGGGAGAGGCTGATACGCAGTATTTT. V and J are TRBV7-9 and TRBJ2-3, with TRBD2 matching over 14 bases. After removal of 1 base from V and 6 bases from J, the junction contained 6 bases not matched to a gene. The CDR3 has 17 amino acids. Looked up from germline, CDR1 is SEHNR and CDR2 is FQNEAQ (reference sequence).

The rearrangement joins TRBV2 to TRBJ1-5; 7 bases line up with TRBD1. Germline V gene data show CDR1 as SNHLY and CDR2 as FYNNEI. J lost 2 bases, V lost 9 bases, and 7 bases had no gene match. This CDR3 is built from 14 residues. CDR3 sequence (DNA): TGTGCCAGTTCTTCAGGGGGACGCAATCAGCCCCAGCATTTT. Translating gives CASSSGGRNQPQHF.

The chain recombines TRBV24-1 with TRBJ1-3; 7 nucleotides line up with TRBD1. CDR3 length: 17 amino acids. Germline CDR1 and CDR2: KGHDR and SFDVKD. V shed 1 base and J 3 bases; nucleotides not matched to a gene: 8. The DNA for the CDR3 is TGTGCCACCAGTGATTTCAGGGGGACAGCCTATGGAAACACCATATATTTT. It codes for CATSDFRGTAYGNTIYF.

This clone was seen a handful of times. The V gene is TRBV11-2, the J gene TRBJ2-2; TRBD1 might be the D (6 bases). Trimming cost V 3 bases and J 1 base, with 12 bases left between them. The V gene's germline CDR1 is SGHAT and CDR2 FQNNGV. This CDR3 has 16 residues. The CDR3, as DNA: TGTGCCAGCAGCTTGGGTCAACAGGGGAACACCGGGGAGCTGTTTTTT. It specifies CASSLGQQGNTGELFF.

The chain carries TRBV7-2 and TRBJ1-5; no definite D call. The V end lost 5 bases, the J end lost 2 bases, and 16 bases lay between the germline ends. The CDR3 is made up of 16 amino acids. Germline-derived CDR1 and CDR2 are SGHTA and FQGNSA. CDR3: CASSADSWVGNQPQHF. Here the CDR3 DNA reads TGTGCCAGCAGCGCCGACTCCTGGGTTGGCAATCAGCCCCAGCATTTT.

This sequence joins TRBV18 and TRBJ2-2; tentative D call: TRBD1 (6 bases). This CDR3 contains 16 residues. Germline V lookup: CDR1 KGHSH, CDR2 LQKENI. Trimming stripped 3 bases from V and 4 bases from J, with 15 bases between. The CDR3 here is CASSPARGTGTGELFF. The DNA of the CDR3 is TGTGCCAGCTCACCGGCCAGGGGTACGGGCACCGGGGAGCTGTTTTTT.

The genes are TRBV11-3 and TRBJ2-5, with 9 bases identical to TRBD1. Trimming removed 8 bases from V and 4 bases from J; junction bases left unmatched: 5. The CDR3 is 13 residues long. Germline lookup yields CDR1 SGHNT and CDR2 YENEEA. Here the CDR3 reads CASRTGVGETQYF. CDR3 sequence (DNA): TGTGCCAGCCGGACAGGGGTAGGAGAGACCCAGTACTTC.

The chain has TRBV9 and TRBJ2-7, with D possibly being TRBD2 (5 bases). Per the germline V gene, CDR1 is SGDLS and CDR2 is YYNGEE. V lost 3 bases, J lost 1 base, and 11 bases lay in between. The CDR3 length is 14 residues. The CDR3 coding sequence is TGTGCCAGCAGCGCTAGCTTGATATCCTACGAGCAGTACTTC. Amino acids: CASSASLISYEQYF.

This clone was seen a few times. The V gene is TRBV7-2, the J gene TRBJ1-4, with TRBD1 matching over 9 bases. The germline V gene encodes CDR1 SGHTA and CDR2 FQGNSA. The CDR3 has 16 amino acids. V trimming: 2 bases; J trimming: 5 bases; junction bases outside the gene matches: 6. CDR3 region: CASSLMDRGLNEKLFF. The CDR3 DNA follows: TGTGCCAGCAGCTTAATGGACAGGGGTCTGAATGAAAAACTGTTTTTT. Full variable domain (rest looked up from reference TRBV7-2 and TRBJ1-4): GAGVSQSPSNKVTEKGKDVELRCDPISGHTALYWYRQSLGQGLEFLIYFQGNSAPDKSGLPSDRFSAERTGGSVSTLTIQRTQQEDSAVYLCASSLMDRGLNEKLFFGSGTQLSVL.

The chain recombines TRBV10-3 with TRBJ2-3, with 10 bases aligning to TRBD2. Germline V gene sequence: CDR1 ENHRY, CDR2 SYGVKD. The CDR3 extends over 20 amino acids. The V segment lost 6 bases and the J segment 2 bases; nucleotides outside the gene matches: 20. The CDR3 DNA sequence: TGTGCCATCAGCCCTCATGGAGATGGCCTAGCGGGAGTACCCACAGATACGCAGTATTTT. Protein sequence: CAISPHGDGLAGVPTDTQYF.

The genes are TRBV2 and TRBJ2-5; D is unresolved. Trimming took off 2 bases at V and 2 bases at J, with 12 bases between the two ends. Germline CDR1 is SNHLY and CDR2 is FYNNEI. There are 15 residues in the CDR3. The DNA of the CDR3 is TGTGCCAGCAGTGAATGGCAGAGCGCGCAAGAGACCCAGTACTTC. Its translation is CASSEWQSAQETQYF.

The CDR3 DNA follows: TGTGCCAGCAGCTCCAAACAGGGGGCGAACACTGAAGCTTTCTTT. Protein product: CASSSKQGANTEAFF. The V gene is TRBV7-3, the J gene TRBJ1-1; 9 nucleotides line up with TRBD1. Trimming at V came to 4 bases and at J to 1 base, leaving 4 bases not matched to a gene. The V gene's germline CDR1 is SGHTA and CDR2 FQGTGA. This CDR3 region has 15 residues.

The chain is built from TRBV5-1 and TRBJ1-2; D gene unclear. V lost 2 bases to trimming and J lost 1 base, with 9 bases between them. This CDR3 has 14 amino acids. Germline-derived CDR1 and CDR2 are SGHRS and YFSETQ. Here the CDR3 reads CASSFTVNNYGYTF. The CDR3 nucleotides read TGCGCCAGCAGCTTTACAGTTAATAACTATGGCTACACCTTC.

J is TRBJ1-1 and V is TRBV30; 11 nucleotides align to TRBD1. Germline trimming cut 2 bases from V and 5 bases from J; bases unmatched to any gene: 7. The CDR3 is made up of 15 amino acids. Germline CDR1 GTSNPN, CDR2 SVGIG (reference sequence). The CDR3 protein is CAWSIGTGGGTEAFF. The CDR3 DNA is TGTGCCTGGAGTATAGGGACAGGGGGAGGAACTGAAGCTTTCTTT.

In its sample, this clone was seen once. This sequence joins TRBV3-1 (or the pseudogene TRBV3-2) and TRBJ1-1; D ambiguous. CDR3 length: 14 residues. Germline values: CDR1 LGHDT, CDR2 YNNKEL (reference sequence). The V and J ends lost 1 base and 0 bases respectively, with 6 bases between them. The CDR3, as DNA: TGTGCCAGCAGCCAAGCGGGTGTGAACACTGAAGCTTTCTTT. Its protein is CASSQAGVNTEAFF.

The V gene is TRBV19, the J gene TRBJ1-2, with D maybe TRBD1 (6 bases). Trimming stripped 2 bases from V and 5 bases from J, with 15 bases between. Germline CDR1 reads LNHDA; CDR2 reads SQIVND (reference sequence). The CDR3 spans 15 residues. This CDR3 is CASSIPEDRVYGYTF. DNA of the CDR3: TGTGCCAGTAGTATACCCGAGGACAGAGTATATGGCTACACCTTC.

This sequence joins TRBV18 and TRBJ1-6; D perhaps matches TRBD1 (5 bases). CDR3 length: 16 amino acids. Trimming took 6 bases from V and 2 from J, leaving 14 bases between them. Germline-derived CDR1 and CDR2 are KGHSH and LQKENI. This chain's CDR3 is CASSKDSRPYNSPLHF. CDR3 sequence (DNA): TGTGCCAGCTCCAAAGACAGTCGCCCCTATAATTCACCCCTCCACTTT.

The rearrangement links TRBV4-3 to TRBJ2-7; D might be TRBD1 (6 bases). Deletions cut 3 bases from V and 2 bases from J, with 11 bases between. The germline V gene has CDR1 LGHNA and CDR2 YSLEER. The CDR3 loop spans 14 amino acids. The chain's CDR3 is CASSQGAGTYEQYF. CDR3 in DNA: TGCGCCAGCAGCCAGGGGGCAGGGACCTACGAGCAGTACTTC.

The V gene is TRBV18, the J gene TRBJ2-2; 7 bases map to TRBD2. Germline values: CDR1 KGHSH, CDR2 LQKENI. The length of the CDR3 is 16 residues. V was clipped by 3 bases and J by 1 base; unmatched bases: 5. CDR3 loop: CASSPRTSGNTGELFF. The CDR3 DNA follows: TGTGCCAGCTCACCGCGGACTAGTGGGAACACCGGGGAGCTGTTTTTT.